This TCR beta chain was observed in a study of cytomegalovirus exposure and HLA in healthy donors. The CDR3 extends over 13 amino acids. Germline-derived CDR1 and CDR2 are MNHEY and SVGAGI. Trimming cost V 4 bases and J 7 bases, with 13 bases left between them. The PCR made use of 60 Vbeta and 13 Jbeta primers. Some clones are missing from TCRdb's copy, which holds only in-frame ones; the method was immunoSEQ multiplex PCR. The data show approximately 120,000 clones, with around three quarters seen just once and about 12% held by the top ten. Sequencing was performed on PBMCs. The chain employs TRBV6-5 and TRBJ1-2; D perhaps matches TRBD1 (5 bases). The source of this sequence is a woman aged 60 to 75 in good health and CMV-seropositive. This chain's CDR3 is CASSSGTTGGYTF. CDR3 nucleotide sequence: TGTGCCAGCAGTTCCGGGACTACGGGTGGCTACACCTTC.